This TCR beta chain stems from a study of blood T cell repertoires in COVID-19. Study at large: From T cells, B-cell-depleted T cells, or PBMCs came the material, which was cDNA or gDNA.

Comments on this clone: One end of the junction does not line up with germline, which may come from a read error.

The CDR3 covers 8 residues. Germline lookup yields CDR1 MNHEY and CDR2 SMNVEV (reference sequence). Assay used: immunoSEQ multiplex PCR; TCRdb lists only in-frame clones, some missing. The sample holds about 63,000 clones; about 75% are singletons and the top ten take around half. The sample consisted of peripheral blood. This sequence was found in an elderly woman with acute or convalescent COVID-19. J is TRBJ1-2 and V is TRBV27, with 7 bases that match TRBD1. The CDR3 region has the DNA TGTGCCAGCCGGGACAGCAGCTTC. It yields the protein CASRDSSF.